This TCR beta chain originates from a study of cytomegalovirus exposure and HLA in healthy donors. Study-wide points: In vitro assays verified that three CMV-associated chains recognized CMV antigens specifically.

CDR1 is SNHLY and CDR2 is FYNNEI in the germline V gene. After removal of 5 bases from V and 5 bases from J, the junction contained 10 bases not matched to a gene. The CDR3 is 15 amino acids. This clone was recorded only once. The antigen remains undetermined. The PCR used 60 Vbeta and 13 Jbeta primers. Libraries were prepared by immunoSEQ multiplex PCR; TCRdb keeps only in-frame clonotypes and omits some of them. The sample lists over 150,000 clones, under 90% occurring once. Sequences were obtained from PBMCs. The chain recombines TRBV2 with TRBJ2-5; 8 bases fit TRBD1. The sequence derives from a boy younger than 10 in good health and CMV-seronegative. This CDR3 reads CASSPGQGAWETQYF. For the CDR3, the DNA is TGTGCCAGCAGTCCCGGGCAGGGGGCTTGGGAGACCCAGTACTTC. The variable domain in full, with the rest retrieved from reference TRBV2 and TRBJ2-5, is EPEVTQTPSHQVTQMGQEVILRCVPISNHLYFYWYRQILGQKVEFLVSFYNNEISEKSEIFDDQFSVERPDGSNFTLKIRSTKLEDSAMYFCASSPGQGAWETQYFGPGTRLLVL.